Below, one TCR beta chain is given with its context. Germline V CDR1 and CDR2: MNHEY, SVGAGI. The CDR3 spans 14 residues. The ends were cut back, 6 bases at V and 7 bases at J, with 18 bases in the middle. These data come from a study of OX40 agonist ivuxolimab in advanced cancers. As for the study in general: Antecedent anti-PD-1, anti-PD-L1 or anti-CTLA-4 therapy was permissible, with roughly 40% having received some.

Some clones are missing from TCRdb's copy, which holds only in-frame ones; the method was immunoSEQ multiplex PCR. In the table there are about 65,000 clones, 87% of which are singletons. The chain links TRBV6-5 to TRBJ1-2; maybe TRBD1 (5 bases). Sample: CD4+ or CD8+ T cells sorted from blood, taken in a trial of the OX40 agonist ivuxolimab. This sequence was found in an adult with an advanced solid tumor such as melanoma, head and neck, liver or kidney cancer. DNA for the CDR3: TGTGCCAGCAGCCAGCCTCGGGGGTCTCTTGGCTACACCTTC. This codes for CASSQPRGSLGYTF.